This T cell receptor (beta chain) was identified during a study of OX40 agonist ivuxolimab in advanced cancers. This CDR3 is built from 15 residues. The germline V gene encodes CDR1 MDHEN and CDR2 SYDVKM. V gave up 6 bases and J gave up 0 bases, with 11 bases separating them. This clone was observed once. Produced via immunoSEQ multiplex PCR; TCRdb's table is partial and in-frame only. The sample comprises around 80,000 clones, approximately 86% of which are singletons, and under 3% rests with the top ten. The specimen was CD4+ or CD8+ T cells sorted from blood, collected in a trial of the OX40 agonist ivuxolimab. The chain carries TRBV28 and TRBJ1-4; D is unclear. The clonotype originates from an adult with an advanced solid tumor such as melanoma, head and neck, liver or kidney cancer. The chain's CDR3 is CASRPSGATNEKLFF. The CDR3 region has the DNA TGTGCCAGCAGACCTTCGGGTGCAACTAATGAAAAACTGTTTTTT. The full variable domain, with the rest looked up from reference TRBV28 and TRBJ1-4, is DVKVTQSSRYLVKRTGEKVFLECVQDMDHENMFWYRQDPGLGLRLIYFSYDVKMKEKGDIPEGYSVSREKKERFSLILESASTNQTSMYLCASRPSGATNEKLFFGSGTQLSVL.